The 19 T cell receptor beta chains listed next were all sequenced from one sample in a study of T cell responses to AZD1222 COVID-19 vaccine. Profiling relied on immunoSEQ multiplex PCR, and the TCRdb table lists in-frame clones only, not all of them. The table has tens of thousands of clones, roughly 84% seen once. The sequencing used peripheral blood, collected on day 0 of MenACWY control vaccination. The receptors derive from an adult in good health.

As concerns this clone: At one of its ends the junction is not consistent with the germline gene, which may arise from a read error. The chain couples TRBV28 to TRBJ1-3, with TRBD1 matching over 7 bases. The germline CDR1 and CDR2 sequences are MDHEN and SYDVKM. This CDR3 is 14 amino acids long. The CDR3 protein is CASSSTGFGNTTYF. The CDR3 DNA reads as TGTGCCAGCAGTTCGACAGGGTTTGGAAACACCACATATTTT.

This chain uses TRBV3-1 (or the pseudogene TRBV3-2) with TRBJ1-2; D is unresolved. V lost 6 bases, J lost 4 bases, and 15 bases lay in between. Germline V gene sequence: CDR1 LGHDT, CDR2 YNNKEL (reference sequence). The CDR3 is 14 amino acids. CDR3 in amino acids: CASRGGQQSYGYTF. The CDR3 DNA follows: TGTGCCAGCAGGGGCGGCCAACAATCCTATGGCTACACCTTC.

This clone has a handful of counts. The chain uses TRBV19 and TRBJ2-1, with unresolved D. The V end was cut by 3 bases, the J end by 8 bases, with 5 bases between. Germline CDR1 LNHDA, CDR2 SQIVND (reference sequence). This CDR3 is 11 amino acids long. CDR3 residues: CASSIFHEQFF. The DNA for the CDR3 is TGTGCCAGTAGTATTTTTCATGAGCAGTTCTTC.

This clone was detected a few times. J is TRBJ2-2 and V is TRBV24-1; D is possibly TRBD1 (5 bases). The CDR3 extends over 18 amino acids. With 3 bases removed from V and 1 base from J, the gap between germline ends came to 17 bases. Germline lookup yields CDR1 KGHDR and CDR2 SFDVKD. The CDR3 loop reads CATSDPGWGSLNTGELFF. As DNA, the CDR3 is TGTGCCACCAGTGATCCCGGATGGGGCAGCTTGAACACCGGGGAGCTGTTTTTT.

The gene calls are TRBV4-2 and TRBJ2-3, with a possible D match to TRBD2 (5 bases). The V gene lost 0 bases and the J gene lost 2 bases, with 15 bases spanning the gap. CDR3 length: 17 amino acids. Germline V gene data show CDR1 as LGHNA and CDR2 as YNFKEQ. The CDR3 sequence: CASSQERTGSHTDTQYF. In nucleotides, the CDR3 is TGTGCCAGCAGCCAAGAAAGAACGGGGTCCCACACAGATACGCAGTATTTT.

The V and J genes are TRBV30 and TRBJ2-3; TRBD1 is a possible D gene (5 bases). The CDR3 runs 13 residues. Trimming stripped 2 bases from V and 6 bases from J, with 12 bases between. In germline, CDR1 is GTSNPN, CDR2 SVGIG (reference sequence). The CDR3 coding sequence is TGTGCCTGGAGTTTGGGTGGGGCTGATACGCAGTATTTT. It codes for CAWSLGGADTQYF.

This clone was observed a single time. The chain combines TRBV3-1 (or the pseudogene TRBV3-2) with TRBJ1-1; D call uncertain. The CDR3 spans 15 residues. The germline CDR1 and CDR2 sequences are LGHDT and YNNKEL (reference sequence). The V end was cut by 0 bases, the J end by 3 bases, with 11 bases between. DNA for the CDR3: TGTGCCAGCAGCCAAGACTACGTATTTGACACTGAAGCTTTCTTT. Amino acids: CASSQDYVFDTEAFF.

The chain employs TRBV18 and TRBJ2-1; D unclear. The CDR3 consists of 13 residues. Germline lookup yields CDR1 KGHSH and CDR2 LQKENI. Trimming took 3 bases from V and 5 from J, leaving 8 bases between them. CDR3 DNA: TGTGCCAGCTCACCGACCCGGGACAATGAGCAGTTCTTC. Translation gives CASSPTRDNEQFF.

This chain links TRBV7-6 with TRBJ2-1; D is uncertain. Germline CDR1 reads SGHVS; CDR2 reads FNYEAQ. The CDR3 totals 11 residues. Between the trimmed V and J ends, which lost 2 bases and 9 bases, there was a span of 5 bases. The CDR3 is CASSLSGEQFF. The CDR3 DNA is TGTGCCAGCAGCTTAAGTGGTGAGCAGTTCTTC. Full variable domain (rest looked up from reference TRBV7-6 and TRBJ2-1): GAGVSQSPRYKVTKRGQDVALRCDPISGHVSLYWYRQALGQGPEFLTYFNYEAQQDKSGLPNDRFSAERPEGSISTLTIQRTEQRDSAMYRCASSLSGEQFFGPGTRLTVL.

This chain joins TRBV18 and TRBJ1-1; D not certain. V was clipped by 6 bases and J by 4 bases, with 18 bases between them. Germline values: CDR1 KGHSH, CDR2 LQKENI. CDR3 length: 15 amino acids. The CDR3, as DNA: TGTGCCAGCTCGCTAGATAGCGCCGGGAGCACTGAAGCTTTCTTT. Protein: CASSLDSAGSTEAFF.

This chain connects TRBV5-5 to TRBJ1-5; TRBD1 might be the D (6 bases). The CDR3 totals 16 residues. CDR1 and CDR2 from the germline V gene are SGHKS and YYEKEE (reference sequence). V lost 4 bases and J 2 bases, leaving 16 bases between the germline ends. This chain's CDR3 is CASSHIQGAGNQPQHF. In nucleotides, the CDR3 is TGTGCCAGCAGCCACATACAGGGTGCGGGCAATCAGCCCCAGCATTTT.

The chain recombines TRBV6-5 with TRBJ1-1; 8 positions agree with TRBD1. In germline, CDR1 is MNHEY, CDR2 SVGAGI. The CDR3 has 14 residues. Trimming cost V 4 bases and J 5 bases; bases outside gene matches: 6. The chain's CDR3 is CASSFDRGKTEAFF. The CDR3 coding sequence is TGTGCCAGCAGTTTTGACAGGGGAAAGACTGAAGCTTTCTTT.

The chain uses TRBV6-1 and TRBJ1-3; D call uncertain. V lost 1 base to trimming and J lost 0 bases, with 10 bases between them. CDR1 MNHNS and CDR2 SASEGT come from the germline V gene. CDR3 length: 16 residues. Here the CDR3 reads CASSEGHLASGNTIYF. The DNA of the CDR3 is TGTGCCAGCAGTGAAGGGCACCTCGCCTCTGGAAACACCATATATTTT.

V gene TRBV9 combines with J gene TRBJ1-2; 7 bases match TRBD1. Germline CDR1 is SGDLS and CDR2 is YYNGEE. The CDR3 is 18 amino acids. The trim removed 4 bases at V and 4 bases at J, leaving 19 bases unmatched. Written as DNA, the CDR3 is TGTGCCAGCAGCTCAAGCTACCCCCGGGACAGAAGTAGCTATGGCTACACCTTC. Residues: CASSSSYPRDRSSYGYTF.

The rearrangement links TRBV11-1 to TRBJ2-2; tentatively, D is TRBD1 (5 bases). The CDR3 is made up of 14 amino acids. Trimming stripped 1 base from V and 6 bases from J, with 9 bases between. Germline-derived CDR1 and CDR2 are SGHAT and FQDESV (reference sequence). The CDR3 DNA is TGTGCCAGCAGCTTAGTAAGGGGTCCCGGGGAGCTGTTTTTT. Amino acids: CASSLVRGPGELFF.

This chain uses TRBV28 with TRBJ2-7, with D uncertain. The germline gives CDR1 MDHEN, CDR2 SYDVKM. Trimming removed 5 bases from V and 2 bases from J, with 13 bases in between. The CDR3 contains 14 residues. CDR3 bases: TGTGCCAGCAGTCCCTCTTACCCCCCCTACGAGCAGTACTTC. Its protein is CASSPSYPPYEQYF.

The chain carries TRBV28 and TRBJ1-6; the match to TRBD1 covers 10 bases. J was trimmed by 7 bases and V by 5 bases; bases with no gene match: 5. CDR1 is MDHEN, CDR2 SYDVKM, per germline. CDR3 length: 15 amino acids. Here the CDR3 DNA reads TGTGCCAGCAGTCGGGAGACAGGGGGCAATTCACCCCTCCACTTT. Translating it yields CASSRETGGNSPLHF.

J is TRBJ1-2 and V is TRBV27, with no clear D. This CDR3 region has 14 residues. V was clipped by 5 bases and J by 2 bases, with 12 bases between them. In germline, CDR1 is MNHEY, CDR2 SMNVEV (reference sequence). CDR3 bases: TGTGCCAGCAGTCACGGACGGTTAAACTATGGCTACACCTTC. This translates into CASSHGRLNYGYTF.

The V call is TRBV19, the J call TRBJ1-1, with 9 nucleotides matching TRBD1. After removal of 8 bases from V and 1 base from J, the junction contained 2 bases not matched to a gene. The CDR3 runs 13 residues. The germline V gene encodes CDR1 LNHDA and CDR2 SQIVND (reference sequence). CDR3 protein: CASGTGKNTEAFF. The CDR3 DNA reads TGTGCCAGTGGGACAGGGAAGAACACTGAAGCTTTCTTT.